Presented here are 5 T cell receptor beta chains from one specimen sequenced in a study of T cell responses to AZD1222 COVID-19 vaccine. Method: immunoSEQ multiplex PCR; TCRdb's copy keeps in-frame clones and lacks some. The data show 100,000 to 150,000 clones, around 85% seen once. The source material was peripheral blood, sampled 28 days after the second AZD1222 dose. These receptors were obtained from an adult who received the AZD1222 COVID-19 vaccine.

The V and J genes are TRBV6-5 and TRBJ1-2; D is unclear. The CDR3 loop spans 14 amino acids. Per germline, CDR1 MNHEY and CDR2 SVGAGI. The germline V and J ends were trimmed by 5 bases and 0 bases, with 10 bases remaining between them. CDR3 in amino acids: CASSRDSANYGYTF. The CDR3 region has the DNA TGTGCCAGCAGTAGAGATTCAGCTAACTATGGCTACACCTTC.

The chain joins TRBV3-1 (or the pseudogene TRBV3-2) to TRBJ2-2, with D possibly matching TRBD1 (6 bases). Trimming pared 4 bases from V and 7 bases from J, leaving 16 bases between. The CDR3 sequence is 15 residues long. Germline CDR1 reads LGHDT; CDR2 reads YNNKEL (reference sequence). The CDR3 region has the DNA TGTGCCAGCAGCCGTCCTGGGACCAGGGGCGGGGAGCTGTTTTTT. Its translation is CASSRPGTRGGELFF.

The chain employs TRBV3-1 (or the pseudogene TRBV3-2) and TRBJ2-2; D remains unclear. Trimming pared 1 base from V and 5 bases from J, leaving 8 bases between. The CDR3 sequence is 14 residues long. Germline loops: CDR1 LGHDT, CDR2 YNNKEL (reference sequence). CDR3 sequence: CASSQVVWTGELFF. CDR3 in DNA: TGTGCCAGCAGCCAAGTCGTGTGGACCGGGGAGCTGTTTTTT.

This chain links TRBV4-1 with TRBJ2-5; D possibly corresponds to TRBD1 (7 bases). The CDR3 loop spans 14 amino acids. The germline V gene encodes CDR1 MGHRA and CDR2 YSYEKL. V was clipped by 1 base and J by 7 bases, with 13 bases between them. Here the CDR3 DNA reads TGCGCCAGCAGCCAAGTGGGCCAGGGGGGGACCCAGTACTTC. This gives the protein CASSQVGQGGTQYF.

The table lists this clone with a count of one. This chain connects TRBV7-8 to TRBJ2-5, with D unresolved. The CDR3 totals 11 residues. V was pared by 11 bases and J by 3 bases, with 10 bases between. The germline V gene has CDR1 SGHVS and CDR2 FQNEAQ. The CDR3 sequence: CASAVEETQYF. The CDR3 nucleotides read TGTGCCTCCGCGGTCGAAGAGACCCAGTACTTC. Looking up the rest from reference TRBV7-8 and TRBJ2-5 gives the full variable domain: GAGVSQSPRYKVAKRGQDVALRCDPISGHVSLFWYQQALGQGPEFLTYFQNEAQLDKSGLPSDRFFAERPEGSVSTLKIQRTQQEDSAVYLCASAVEETQYFGPGTRLLVL.